Presented here are 13 T cell receptor beta chains from one specimen sequenced in a study of T-cell memory formation after mild COVID-19 (dated by TCRdb to the early 2020s). Library preparation used 5' RACE. Sequencing relied on an Illumina NovaSeq 6000. TCRdb reanalyzed the raw reads on its own, using fastp at Q25 for trimming and MiXCR for clone calling, and kept in-frame beta chains. Rows are combined by CDR3 protein, so each entry shows the most common genes and DNA. This sample gives tens of thousands of distinct CDR3 sequences in total; more than 12% of them show up just once. The ten largest clonotypes hold around two fifths of the sample. Input material: PBMCs or a T cell subset sorted from them (not recorded which). Receptors were obtained from a man aged 18 to 30 who had mild COVID-19 (a few samples of this study predate the infection). The sample titles of this study are shuffled in the database, so cell type and time point are left out; the donor was told from shared clones.

This clonotype was observed a few times. The chain employs TRBV4-2 and TRBJ1-5, with D unresolved. V was clipped by 3 bases and J by 4 bases, with 13 bases between them. Germline V gene data show CDR1 as LGHNA and CDR2 as YNFKEQ. The CDR3 consists of 15 residues. CDR3 in amino acids: CASSQPRTENQPQHF. Written as DNA, the CDR3 is TGTGCCAGCAGCCAGCCCAGGACGGAGAATCAGCCCCAGCATTTT.

Only a few counts were recorded for this clonotype. The V and J genes are TRBV24-1 and TRBJ1-2; 7 positions match TRBD1. The CDR3 length is 15 residues. Per the germline V gene, CDR1 is KGHDR and CDR2 is SFDVKD. The trim removed 3 bases at V and 8 bases at J, leaving 11 bases unmatched. Here the CDR3 reads CATSDVGETGKGYTF. CDR3 DNA: TGTGCCACCAGTGATGTGGGAGAGACAGGGAAAGGCTACACCTTC.

This clonotype has more than one count but fewer than ten. This sequence joins TRBV15 and TRBJ2-5, with D perhaps given as TRBD1 or TRBD2 (6 bases each). CDR3 length: 15 amino acids. Trimming removed 5 bases at V and 1 base at J, with 14 bases between. From germline, CDR1 is LNHNV and CDR2 YYDKDF (reference sequence). CDR3 region: CATSRRGVAQETQYF. The DNA of the CDR3 is TGTGCCACCAGCCGGAGGGGGGTGGCCCAAGAGACCCAGTACTTC.

The chain joins TRBV14 to TRBJ2-7, with D possibly matching TRBD1 (6 bases). The CDR3 consists of 14 residues. Deletions cut 4 bases from V and 1 base from J, with 11 bases between. CDR1 and CDR2 (germline): SGHDN, FVKESK. CDR3 protein: CASSPQGKSYEQYF. DNA of the CDR3: TGTGCCAGCAGCCCCCAGGGGAAATCCTACGAGCAGTACTTC.

The genes are TRBV6-5 and TRBJ1-2; 10 bases align to TRBD1. This CDR3 spans 14 amino acids. V dropped 6 bases and J dropped 4; count of bases not matched to a gene: 5. Germline CDR1 is MNHEY and CDR2 is SVGAGI. The CDR3 DNA is TGTGCCAGCAGCCAGGGACAGGGGATCTATGGCTACACCTTC. Protein product: CASSQGQGIYGYTF.

The chain recombines TRBV12-3 or TRBV12-4 with TRBJ2-2; TRBD2 matches at 7 bases. The CDR3 sequence is 14 residues long. Trimming cost V 6 bases and J 1 base; bases outside gene matches: 2. This chain's CDR3 is CASSGGGNTGELFF. CDR3 nucleotide sequence: TGTGCCAGCAGCGGCGGGGGGAACACCGGGGAGCTGTTTTTT.

In its sample, this clonotype was seen a few times. The chain links TRBV7-9 to TRBJ1-4; D is ambiguous. The CDR3 contains 14 residues. V gave up 2 bases and J gave up 5 bases, with 9 bases separating them. Looked up from germline, CDR1 is SEHNR and CDR2 is FQNEAQ (reference sequence). Here the CDR3 reads CASSLSNSNEKLFF. DNA for the CDR3: TGTGCCAGCAGCTTAAGTAATTCGAATGAAAAACTGTTTTTT.

Many counts were recorded for this clonotype. The chain carries TRBV12-3 or TRBV12-4 and TRBJ2-2; D not resolved. The CDR3 runs to 13 residues. Between the trimmed V and J ends, which lost 5 bases and 0 bases, there was a span of 4 bases. The CDR3 protein is CASSNPNTGELFF. The CDR3 coding sequence is TGTGCCAGCAGTAACCCGAACACCGGGGAGCTGTTTTTT.

The chain couples TRBV3-1 to TRBJ2-7; D not resolved. This CDR3 is 16 amino acids long. Germline-derived CDR1 and CDR2 are LGHDT and YNNKEL (reference sequence). The germline V and J ends were trimmed by 4 bases and 3 bases, with 19 bases remaining between them. CDR3 DNA sequence: TGTGCCAGCAGCCCACCTCTTAACAGATACCTCTACGAGCAGTACTTC. Translation: CASSPPLNRYLYEQYF.

This rearrangement joins TRBV2 to TRBJ1-1, with D uncertain. The germline V gene encodes CDR1 SNHLY and CDR2 FYNNEI. CDR3 length: 12 residues. The ends were cut back, 5 bases at V and 4 bases at J, with 8 bases in the middle. CDR3 sequence (DNA): TGTGCCAGCAGTCTCAGTAGCACTGAAGCTTTCTTT. Translation: CASSLSSTEAFF.

This clonotype was seen only a few times. The chain couples TRBV12-3 or TRBV12-4 to TRBJ1-5; 7 nucleotides line up with TRBD1. Trimming cost V 0 bases and J 7 bases; bases outside gene matches: 12. The CDR3 is 17 residues long. DNA of the CDR3: TGTGCCAGCAGTTTAGCGCCCCCTGCGACAGGGAGGCAGCCCCAGCATTTT. Translated, it gives CASSLAPPATGRQPQHF.

The chain couples TRBV6-4 to TRBJ2-1; the D is unclear. Between the trimmed V and J ends, which lost 1 base and 6 bases, there was a span of 10 bases. Per germline, CDR1 MRHNA and CDR2 SNTAGT. This CDR3 comprises 14 residues. For the CDR3, the DNA is TGTGCCAGCAGTGACTATCTCCACGGCAATGAGCAGTTCTTC. This translates into CASSDYLHGNEQFF.

This clonotype has only a few counts. The rearrangement links TRBV20-1 to TRBJ2-3; 10 bases map to TRBD2. From germline, CDR1 is DFQATT and CDR2 SNEGSKA (reference sequence). CDR3 length equals 16 residues. Germline trimming cut 1 base from V and 5 bases from J; bases unmatched to any gene: 9. CDR3 residues: CSARATAGGPRDTQYF. In nucleotides, the CDR3 is TGCAGTGCTAGAGCTACAGCGGGGGGGCCTAGAGATACGCAGTATTTT.